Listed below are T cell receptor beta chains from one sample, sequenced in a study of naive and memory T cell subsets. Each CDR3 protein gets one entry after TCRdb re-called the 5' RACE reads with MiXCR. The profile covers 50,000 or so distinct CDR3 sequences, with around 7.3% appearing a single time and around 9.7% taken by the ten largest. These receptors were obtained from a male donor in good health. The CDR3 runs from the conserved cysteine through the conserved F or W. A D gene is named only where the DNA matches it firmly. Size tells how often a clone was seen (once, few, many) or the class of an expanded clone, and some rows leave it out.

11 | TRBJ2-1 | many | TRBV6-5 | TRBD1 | CASHRGSEQFF | TGTGCCAGCCACAGGGGGAGTGAGCAGTTCTTC
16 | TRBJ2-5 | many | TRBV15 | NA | CATSRVVAGPGETQYF | TGTGCCACCAGCAGAGTCGTAGCAGGGCCCGGAGAGACCCAGTACTTC
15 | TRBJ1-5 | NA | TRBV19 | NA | CASSIVTAGNQPQHF | TGTGCCAGTAGTATAGTTACGGCAGGCAATCAGCCCCAGCATTTT
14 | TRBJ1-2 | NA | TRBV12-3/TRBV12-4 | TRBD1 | CASLGTGVGYGYTF | TGTGCCAGCCTTGGCACAGGGGTTGGGTATGGCTACACCTTC
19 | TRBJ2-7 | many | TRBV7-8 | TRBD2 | CASTQLPGTSGSISYEQYF | TGTGCCAGCACCCAACTTCCGGGGACTAGCGGGTCGATCTCCTACGAGCAGTACTTC
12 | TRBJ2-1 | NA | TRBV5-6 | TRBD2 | CASRLGGRAPFF | TGTGCCAGCAGGTTGGGCGGGAGGGCCCCGTTCTTC
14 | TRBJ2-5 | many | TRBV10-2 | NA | CASSFRAREETQYF | TGCGCCAGCAGTTTCCGAGCCCGGGAAGAGACCCAGTACTTC
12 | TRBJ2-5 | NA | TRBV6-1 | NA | CASQGDQETQYF | TGTGCCAGCCAGGGCGACCAAGAGACCCAGTACTTC
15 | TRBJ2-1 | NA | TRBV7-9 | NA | CASSSGGRIKNEQFF | TGTGCCAGTTCATCTGGGGGCCGGATTAAAAATGAGCAGTTCTTC
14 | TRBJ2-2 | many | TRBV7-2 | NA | CASSLGAATGELFF | TGTGCCAGCAGCTTAGGAGCGGCCACCGGGGAGCTGTTTTTT
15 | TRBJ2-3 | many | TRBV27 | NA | CASSLMLASTDTQYF | TGTGCCAGCAGTTTAATGCTAGCAAGCACAGATACGCAGTATTTT
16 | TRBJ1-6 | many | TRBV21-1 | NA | CASSSRTDHYNSPLHF | TGTGCCAGCAGCTCTCGGACCGACCACTATAATTCACCCCTCCACTTT
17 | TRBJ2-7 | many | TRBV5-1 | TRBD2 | CASSPGPVAGAPYEQYF | TGCGCCAGCAGCCCGGGACCCGTAGCGGGGGCTCCCTACGAGCAGTACTTC
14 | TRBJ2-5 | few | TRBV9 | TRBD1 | CASSVVTGEETQYF | TGTGCCAGCAGCGTAGTAACAGGGGAAGAGACCCAGTACTTC
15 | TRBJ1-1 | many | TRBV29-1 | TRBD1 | CSVLLRGRTNTEAFF | TGCAGCGTTCTCCTAAGGGGGCGGACGAACACTGAAGCTTTCTTT
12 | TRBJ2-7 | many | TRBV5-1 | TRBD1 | CASREGQGEQYF | TGCGCCAGCAGGGAAGGACAGGGAGAGCAGTACTTC
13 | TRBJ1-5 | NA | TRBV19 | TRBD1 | CASSLQGEQPQHF | TGTGCCAGTAGCCTACAGGGGGAACAGCCCCAGCATTTT
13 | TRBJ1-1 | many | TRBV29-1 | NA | CSVLTAENTEAFF | TGCAGCGTCCTGACAGCAGAAAACACTGAAGCTTTCTTT
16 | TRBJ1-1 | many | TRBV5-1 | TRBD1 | CASSPGLVTGWTEAFF | TGCGCCAGCAGCCCTGGCCTTGTGACAGGGTGGACTGAAGCTTTCTTT
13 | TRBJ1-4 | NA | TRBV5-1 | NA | CASSSGGFEKLFF | TGCGCCAGCAGCTCTGGCGGGTTCGAAAAACTGTTTTTT
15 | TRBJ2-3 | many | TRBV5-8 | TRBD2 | CASSLSSGGADTQYF | TGTGCCAGCAGCCTCAGCAGCGGGGGGGCAGATACGCAGTATTTT
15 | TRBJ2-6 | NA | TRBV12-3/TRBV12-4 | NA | CASSELSSGANVLTF | TGTGCCAGCAGTGAACTGAGCTCTGGGGCCAACGTCCTGACTTTC
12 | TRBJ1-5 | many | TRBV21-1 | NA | CASKGVDQPQHF | TGTGCCAGCAAAGGGGTGGACCAGCCCCAGCATTTT
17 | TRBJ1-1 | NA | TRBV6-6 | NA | CASSLTIRPTGNTEAFF | TGTGCCAGCAGCCTTACCATCAGACCTACGGGTAACACTGAAGCTTTCTTT
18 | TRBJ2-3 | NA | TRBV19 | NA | CASSIGGVVTGRTDTQYF | TGTGCCAGTAGTATAGGGGGGGTTGTGACGGGACGCACAGATACGCAGTATTTT
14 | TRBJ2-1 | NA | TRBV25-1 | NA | CASSEGGRVLGQFF | TGTGCCAGCAGTGAGGGGGGGCGGGTTCTGGGGCAGTTCTTC
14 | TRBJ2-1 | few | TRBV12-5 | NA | CASGPGYKRDEQFF | TGTGCTAGTGGACCCGGTTACAAAAGGGATGAGCAGTTCTTC
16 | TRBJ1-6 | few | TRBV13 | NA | CASSLGGTALNSPLHF | TGTGCCAGCAGCTTAGGAGGGACGGCCCTTAATTCACCCCTCCACTTT
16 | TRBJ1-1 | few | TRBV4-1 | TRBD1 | CASSHPTGGEATEAFF | TGCGCCAGCAGCCACCCGACAGGGGGCGAGGCCACTGAAGCTTTCTTT
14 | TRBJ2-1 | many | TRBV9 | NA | CASASGGFYNEQFF | TGTGCCAGCGCGTCCGGGGGCTTCTACAATGAGCAGTTCTTC
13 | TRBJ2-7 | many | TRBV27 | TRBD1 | CASSRQGAYEQYF | TGTGCCAGCAGTCGACAGGGCGCCTACGAGCAGTACTTC